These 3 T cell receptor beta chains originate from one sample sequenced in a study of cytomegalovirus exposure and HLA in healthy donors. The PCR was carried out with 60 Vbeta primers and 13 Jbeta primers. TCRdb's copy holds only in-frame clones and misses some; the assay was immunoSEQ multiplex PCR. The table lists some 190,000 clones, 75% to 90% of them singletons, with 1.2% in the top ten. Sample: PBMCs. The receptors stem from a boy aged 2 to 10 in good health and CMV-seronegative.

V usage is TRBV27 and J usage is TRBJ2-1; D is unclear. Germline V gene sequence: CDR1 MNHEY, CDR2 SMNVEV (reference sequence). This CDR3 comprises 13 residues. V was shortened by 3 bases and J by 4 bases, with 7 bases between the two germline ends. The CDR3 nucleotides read TGTGCCAGCAGTTTCGACAAATACAATGAGCAGTTCTTC. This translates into CASSFDKYNEQFF.

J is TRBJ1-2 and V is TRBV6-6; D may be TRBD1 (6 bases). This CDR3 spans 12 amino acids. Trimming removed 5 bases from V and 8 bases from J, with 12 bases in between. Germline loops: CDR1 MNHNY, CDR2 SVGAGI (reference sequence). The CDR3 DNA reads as TGTGCCAGCAGTAACACAGGGAACGGCTACACCTTC. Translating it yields CASSNTGNGYTF.

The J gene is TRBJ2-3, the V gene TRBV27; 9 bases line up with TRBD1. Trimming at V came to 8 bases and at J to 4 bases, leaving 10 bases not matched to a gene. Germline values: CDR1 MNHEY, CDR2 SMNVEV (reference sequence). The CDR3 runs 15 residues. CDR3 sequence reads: CASGETGGLADTQYF. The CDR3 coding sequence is TGTGCCAGCGGGGAGACAGGGGGGTTGGCAGATACGCAGTATTTT.